This TCR beta chain was found in a study of cytomegalovirus exposure and HLA in healthy donors. Study outcomes and limitations: Per a later analysis, HLA-associated TCR beta chains showed more clonal expansion than other, equally common TCR beta chains. It was approximately 170 TCR beta chains that were listed as cytomegalovirus-associated.

Comment on this clone: Its target is not known.

The study ran its PCR with 60 Vbeta and 13 Jbeta primers. Assay used: immunoSEQ multiplex PCR; TCRdb lists only in-frame clones, some missing. The sample includes roughly 190,000 clones, roughly 83% of them seen just once. The V end was cut by 1 base, the J end by 8 bases, with 18 bases between. Germline V gene data show CDR1 as MNHEY and CDR2 as SMNVEV (reference sequence). This CDR3 comprises 16 residues. V usage is TRBV27 and J usage is TRBJ2-1; D perhaps matches TRBD2 (7 bases). The TCR was taken from a woman in her forties or fifties in good health and CMV-seronegative. The material sequenced was PBMCs. CDR3 protein: CASSLFGGGSWDEQFF. The CDR3 DNA sequence: TGTGCCAGCAGTTTATTCGGGGGCGGGAGCTGGGATGAGCAGTTCTTC.